One sample yielded the 21 T cell receptor beta chains listed below, sequenced in a study of T cells in Graves' hyperthyroidism and ophthalmopathy. The investigators amplified TCR beta CDR3 regions from RNA transcripts. Researchers ran a first-round RT-PCR on the TCR CDR3 using the HTBI primer set. TCRdb called the multiplex PCR reads again in MiXCR, with one record for every CDR3 protein. The table includes approximately 430,000 distinct CDR3 sequences, 15% to 19% detected once. Sequenced: blood. These TCRs come from a woman in her late teens or twenties with Graves' hyperthyroidism.

This clonotype has just a few counts. CDR3 protein: CASSSTGKDVNEQFF. DNA of the CDR3: TGCGCCAGCAGCTCGACAGGGAAGGACGTTAATGAGCAGTTCTTC. The rearrangement joins TRBV5-1 to TRBJ2-1; TRBD1 aligns across 7 bases. The CDR3 sequence is 15 residues long. Germline V gene lookup returns CDR1 SGHRS and CDR2 YFSETQ. Trimming cost V 3 bases and J 7 bases; bases outside gene matches: 10.

This clonotype appeared many times. CDR3 bases: TGCGCCAGCAGCTTGGAGGGTCGAGGGCCCATAGATCAGCCCCAGCATTTT. Protein sequence: CASSLEGRGPIDQPQHF. The V call is TRBV5-1, the J call TRBJ1-5; D gene ambiguous. CDR1 and CDR2 from the germline V gene are SGHRS and YFSETQ. The CDR3 length is 17 residues. Trimming took off 0 bases at V and 5 bases at J, with 18 bases between the two ends.

This clonotype was recorded many times. This chain links TRBV11-2 with TRBJ2-1; D is unresolved. Germline V CDR1 and CDR2: SGHAT, FQNNGV. The CDR3 is 15 amino acids. Between the trimmed V and J ends, which lost 1 base and 8 bases, there was a span of 15 bases. CDR3 DNA: TGTGCCAGCAGCTTAGGAAGGTCGAGAGGACATGAGCAGTTCTTC. This codes for CASSLGRSRGHEQFF.

This clonotype has a handful of counts. The chain joins TRBV5-1 to TRBJ2-3; 8 bases map to TRBD2. The CDR3 length is 14 residues. Germline V gene data show CDR1 as SGHRS and CDR2 as YFSETQ. V dropped 4 bases and J dropped 4; count of bases not matched to a gene: 5. The CDR3 region has the DNA TGCGCCAGCAGCCGGGGGGGGCCCGCAGATACGCAGTATTTT. Protein product: CASSRGGPADTQYF.

This clonotype was seen at least ten times. The chain links TRBV7-9 to TRBJ2-5; tentatively, D is TRBD1 (5 bases). The V gene lost 2 bases and the J gene lost 3 bases, with 10 bases spanning the gap. In germline, CDR1 is SEHNR, CDR2 FQNEAQ (reference sequence). The CDR3 is 14 amino acids. Here the CDR3 DNA reads TGTGCCAGCAGCTTAAGGGGTTACGAAGAGACCCAGTACTTC. Its translation is CASSLRGYEETQYF.

This clonotype has just a few counts. This chain connects TRBV19 to TRBJ2-7; possible D gene TRBD2, 6 bases. Germline CDR1 LNHDA, CDR2 SQIVND (reference sequence). The length of the CDR3 is 16 residues. Trimming stripped 1 base from V and 2 bases from J, with 15 bases between. Here the CDR3 reads CASSIGAGRTTYEQYF. Here the CDR3 DNA reads TGTGCCAGTAGTATAGGGGCGGGACGCACCACCTACGAGCAGTACTTC.

This clonotype was detected only a few times. The CDR3 sequence is CASSSRVGEFF. The CDR3, as DNA: TGTGCCAGCAGCTCCAGGGTGGGGGAGTTCTTC. This rearrangement joins TRBV7-9 to TRBJ2-1; perhaps D is TRBD1 or TRBD2 (5 bases each). Germline V lookup: CDR1 SEHNR, CDR2 FQNEAQ (reference sequence). The V end lost 4 bases, the J end lost 14 bases, and 12 bases lay between the germline ends. The CDR3 contains 11 residues.

V gene TRBV7-2 combines with J gene TRBJ1-4, with TRBD1 matching 7 bases. Germline V gene sequence: CDR1 SGHTA, CDR2 FQGNSA. The CDR3 loop spans 15 amino acids. V lost 1 base to trimming and J lost 5 bases; unmatched junction nucleotides: 4. CDR3 in amino acids: CASSLEGALNEKLFF. CDR3 in DNA: TGTGCCAGCAGCTTAGAGGGGGCCCTGAATGAAAAACTGTTTTTT. The whole variable domain, remainder taken from reference TRBV7-2 and TRBJ1-4, is GAGVSQSPSNKVTEKGKDVELRCDPISGHTALYWYRQSLGQGLEFLIYFQGNSAPDKSGLPSDRFSAERTGGSVSTLTIQRTQQEDSAVYLCASSLEGALNEKLFFGSGTQLSVL.

This clonotype was observed a few times. This sequence joins TRBV27 and TRBJ2-7; 10 positions match TRBD1. V shed 5 bases, J shed 6 bases, and the junction held 4 bases outside the gene matches. Germline-derived CDR1 and CDR2 are MNHEY and SMNVEV (reference sequence). This CDR3 comprises 13 residues. CDR3 sequence reads: CASSRDRGFEQYF. The CDR3 DNA follows: TGTGCCAGCAGTCGGGACAGGGGCTTCGAGCAGTACTTC.

This clonotype was found many times. This chain links TRBV20-1 with TRBJ2-7; D is possibly TRBD1 (5 bases). CDR3 length equals 12 residues. V dropped 6 bases and J dropped 2 bases, with 11 bases sitting between them. Germline V gives CDR1 DFQATT, CDR2 SNEGSKA (reference sequence). This CDR3 reads CSANDRTYEQYF. The CDR3 bases are TGCAGTGCCAACGACAGAACCTACGAGCAGTACTTC.

This chain joins TRBV20-1 and TRBJ1-6, with TRBD1 as a possible D gene (6 bases). Deletions cut 6 bases from V and 9 bases from J, with 15 bases between. In germline, CDR1 is DFQATT, CDR2 SNEGSKA (reference sequence). The CDR3 covers 13 residues. The CDR3 coding sequence is TGCAGTGCGGGCGGGTCGGGGGCTTCACCCCTCCACTTT. This translates into CSAGGSGASPLHF.

The chain joins TRBV28 to TRBJ2-1; D may be TRBD1 (5 bases). The germline V gene encodes CDR1 MDHEN and CDR2 SYDVKM. The CDR3 is 12 residues long. With 6 bases removed from V and 12 bases from J, the gap between germline ends came to 15 bases. DNA for the CDR3: TGTGCCAGCAGAGGGGCGCACCTCTGGCAGTTCTTC. This codes for CASRGAHLWQFF.

The CDR3 region is CASSSTTGVGEQYF. The CDR3 DNA sequence: TGTGCCAGCAGCTCGACGACAGGGGTTGGGGAGCAGTACTTC. This sequence joins TRBV7-9 and TRBJ2-7; 8 bases map to TRBD1. The CDR3 length is 14 residues. Per the germline V gene, CDR1 is SEHNR and CDR2 is FQNEAQ (reference sequence). V was pared by 4 bases and J by 7 bases, with 9 bases of the junction left unmatched.

This clonotype was counted only a few times. A single base separates this from a much larger clone, so it may be a read error. The CDR3 spells CASGPGTGSDTRYF. CDR3 DNA sequence: TGTGCCAGCGGCCCCGGGACAGGATCAGATACGCGGTATTTT. The rearrangement uses TRBV6-1 and TRBJ2-3; 8 nucleotides agree with TRBD1. Germline V gene lookup returns CDR1 MNHNS and CDR2 SASEGT. CDR3 size: 14 residues.

V gene TRBV3-1 combines with J gene TRBJ2-6, with D possibly matching TRBD1 (5 bases). Looked up from germline, CDR1 is LGHDT and CDR2 is YNNKEL (reference sequence). The V end lost 1 base, the J end lost 2 bases, and 9 bases lay between the germline ends. This CDR3 has 16 amino acids. The CDR3 spells CASSQALGAGANVLTF. The CDR3 region has the DNA TGTGCCAGCAGCCAAGCTTTAGGGGCTGGGGCCAACGTCCTGACTTTC.

This clonotype was counted only a few times. The V and J genes are TRBV4-1 and TRBJ2-5, with 10 bases aligning to TRBD1. CDR1 and CDR2 from the germline V gene are MGHRA and YSYEKL. The CDR3 extends over 15 amino acids. The V gene end was trimmed by 4 bases and the J gene end by 3 bases; junction bases not matched to a gene: 5. The CDR3 DNA reads as TGCGCCAGCAGCCCGTTCGGGACAGGGGAAGAGACCCAGTACTTC. As protein: CASSPFGTGEETQYF.

The sample holds many counts of this clonotype. This chain uses TRBV28 with TRBJ1-2, with D hard to call. The CDR3 has 12 amino acids. Trimming left V 2 bases short and J 8 bases short, with 9 bases between. Looked up from germline, CDR1 is MDHEN and CDR2 is SYDVKM. The CDR3 nucleotides are TGTGCCAGCAGTTTAACGACGGGCGGCTACACCTTC. This gives the protein CASSLTTGGYTF.

At least ten counts were recorded for this clonotype. V gene TRBV6-2 or TRBV6-3 combines with J gene TRBJ1-5; TRBD1 is a possible D gene (6 bases). This CDR3 contains 17 residues. CDR1 is MNHEY, CDR2 SVGEGT, per germline. Trimming took off 6 bases at V and 0 bases at J, with 18 bases between the two ends. Here the CDR3 DNA reads TGTGCCAGCAGACCCGACAGGTTCGGGAATAGCAATCAGCCCCAGCATTTT. This gives the protein CASRPDRFGNSNQPQHF.

This clonotype was picked up many times. The chain employs TRBV28 and TRBJ2-7, with D possibly TRBD2 on 6 matching bases. Germline V gene lookup returns CDR1 MDHEN and CDR2 SYDVKM. Trimming pared 8 bases from V and 0 bases from J, leaving 17 bases between. This CDR3 has 15 residues. DNA for the CDR3: TGTGCCAGCGGGGGGTCTGGAGCGGCCTCCTACGAGCAGTACTTC. It translates to CASGGSGAASYEQYF. Full variable domain (outside the CDR3, taken from reference TRBV28 and TRBJ2-7): DVKVTQSSRYLVKRTGEKVFLECVQDMDHENMFWYRQDPGLGLRLIYFSYDVKMKEKGDIPEGYSVSREKKERFSLILESASTNQTSMYLCASGGSGAASYEQYFGPGTRLTVT.

This clonotype was detected a few times. The chain employs TRBV12-3 or TRBV12-4 and TRBJ2-1, with TRBD1 matching 8 bases. Trimming at V came to 6 bases and at J to 15 bases, leaving 7 bases not matched to a gene. CDR3 size: 11 residues. The CDR3 coding sequence is TGTGCCAGCAGGGGTGGACAGGGTCTGTTCTTC. Translating gives CASRGGQGLFF.

This clonotype was recorded a few times. This rearrangement joins TRBV6-5 to TRBJ2-2; D gene ambiguous. Per the germline V gene, CDR1 is MNHEY and CDR2 is SVGAGI. This CDR3 spans 13 amino acids. The germline V and J ends were trimmed by 3 bases and 5 bases, with 7 bases remaining between them. CDR3 nucleotides: TGTGCCAGCAGTTATCGGCCGACCGGGGAGCTGTTTTTT. Translated, it gives CASSYRPTGELFF.